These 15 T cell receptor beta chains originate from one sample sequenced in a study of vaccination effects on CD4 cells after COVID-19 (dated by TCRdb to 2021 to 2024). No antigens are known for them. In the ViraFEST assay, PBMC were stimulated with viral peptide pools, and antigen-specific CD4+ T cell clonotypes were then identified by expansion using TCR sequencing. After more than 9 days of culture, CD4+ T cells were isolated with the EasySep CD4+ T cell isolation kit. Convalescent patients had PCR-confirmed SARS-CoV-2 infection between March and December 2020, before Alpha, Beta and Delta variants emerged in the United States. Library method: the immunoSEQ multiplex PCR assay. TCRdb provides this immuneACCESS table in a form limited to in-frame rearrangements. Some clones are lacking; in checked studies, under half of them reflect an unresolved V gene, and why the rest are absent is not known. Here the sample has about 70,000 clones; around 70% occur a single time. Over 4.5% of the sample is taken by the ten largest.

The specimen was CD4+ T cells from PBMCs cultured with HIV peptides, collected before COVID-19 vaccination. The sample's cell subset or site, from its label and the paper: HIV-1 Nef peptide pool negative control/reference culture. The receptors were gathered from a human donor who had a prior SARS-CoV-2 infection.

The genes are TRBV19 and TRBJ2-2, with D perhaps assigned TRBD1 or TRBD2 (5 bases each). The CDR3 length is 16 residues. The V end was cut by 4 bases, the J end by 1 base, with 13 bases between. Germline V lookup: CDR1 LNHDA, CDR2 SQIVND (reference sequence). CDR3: CASSTLGTGNTGELFF. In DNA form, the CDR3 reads TGTGCCAGTAGTACCCTCGGGACGGGGAACACCGGGGAGCTGTTTTTT.

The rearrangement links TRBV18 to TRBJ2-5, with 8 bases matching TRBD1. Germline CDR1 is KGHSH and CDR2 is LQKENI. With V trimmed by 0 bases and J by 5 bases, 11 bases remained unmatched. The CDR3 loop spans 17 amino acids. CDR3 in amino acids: CASSPPGTGNLRETQYF. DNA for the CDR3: TGTGCCAGCTCACCACCCGGGACAGGCAACCTAAGGGAGACCCAGTACTTC.

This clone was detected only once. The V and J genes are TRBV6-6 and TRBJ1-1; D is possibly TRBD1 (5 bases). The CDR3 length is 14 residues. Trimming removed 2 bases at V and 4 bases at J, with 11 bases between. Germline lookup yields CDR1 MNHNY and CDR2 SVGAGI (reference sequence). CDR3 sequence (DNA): TGTGCCAGCAGTTACAACAGGAGGAGCACTGAAGCTTTCTTT. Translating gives CASSYNRRSTEAFF.

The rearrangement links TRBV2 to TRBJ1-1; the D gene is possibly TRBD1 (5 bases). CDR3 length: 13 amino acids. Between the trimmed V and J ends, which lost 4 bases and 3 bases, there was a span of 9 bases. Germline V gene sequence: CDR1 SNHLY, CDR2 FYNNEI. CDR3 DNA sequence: TGTGCCAGCAGTGTACGGGGCGACACTGAAGCTTTCTTT. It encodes CASSVRGDTEAFF.

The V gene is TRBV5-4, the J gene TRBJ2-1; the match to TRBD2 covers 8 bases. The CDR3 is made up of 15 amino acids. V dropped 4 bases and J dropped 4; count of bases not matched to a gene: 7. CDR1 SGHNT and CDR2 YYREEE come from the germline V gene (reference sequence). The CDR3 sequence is CASSDSGIFYNEQFF. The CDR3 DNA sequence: TGTGCCAGCAGCGATAGCGGGATCTTTTACAATGAGCAGTTCTTC.

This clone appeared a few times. The CDR3 nucleotides are TGTGCCAGCAGTGAAGGACTGCCAGTCCATGAGCAGTTCTTC. Translated, it gives CASSEGLPVHEQFF. The V call is TRBV2, the J call TRBJ2-1, with D uncertain. The CDR3 consists of 14 residues. Deletions cut 1 base from V and 8 bases from J, with 12 bases between. Per the germline V gene, CDR1 is SNHLY and CDR2 is FYNNEI.

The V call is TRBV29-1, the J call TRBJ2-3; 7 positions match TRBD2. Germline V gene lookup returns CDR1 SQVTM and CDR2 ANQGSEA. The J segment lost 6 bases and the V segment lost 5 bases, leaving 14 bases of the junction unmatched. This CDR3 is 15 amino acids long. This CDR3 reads CSVSIGGSWDDTQYF. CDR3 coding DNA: TGCAGCGTTTCAATCGGCGGGAGTTGGGACGATACGCAGTATTTT.

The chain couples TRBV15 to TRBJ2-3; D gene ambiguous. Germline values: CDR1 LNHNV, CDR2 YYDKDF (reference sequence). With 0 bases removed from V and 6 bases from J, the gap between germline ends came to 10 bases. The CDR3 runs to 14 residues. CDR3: CATSRDWVGDTQYF. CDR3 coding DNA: TGTGCCACCAGCAGAGATTGGGTGGGGGATACGCAGTATTTT.

This CDR3 reads CASSLGPGDAVAKNIQYF. CDR3 nucleotides: TGTGCCAGCAGCTTAGGTCCAGGGGACGCCGTAGCCAAAAACATTCAGTACTTC. V is TRBV11-2 and J is TRBJ2-4; TRBD1 might be the D (6 bases). V lost 1 base, J lost 0 bases, and 16 bases lay in between. Per the germline V gene, CDR1 is SGHAT and CDR2 is FQNNGV. This CDR3 is 18 amino acids long.

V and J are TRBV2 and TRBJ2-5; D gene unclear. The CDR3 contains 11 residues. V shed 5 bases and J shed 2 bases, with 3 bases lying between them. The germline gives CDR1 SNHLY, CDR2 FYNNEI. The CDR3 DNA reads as TGTGCCAGCAGTACTCAAGAGACCCAGTACTTC. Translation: CASSTQETQYF.

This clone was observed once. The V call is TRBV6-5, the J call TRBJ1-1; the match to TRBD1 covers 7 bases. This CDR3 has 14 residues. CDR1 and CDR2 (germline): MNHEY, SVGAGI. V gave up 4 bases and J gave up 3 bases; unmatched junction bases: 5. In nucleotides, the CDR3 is TGTGCCAGCAGTTTTACAGGGGAGGACACTGAAGCTTTCTTT. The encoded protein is CASSFTGEDTEAFF.

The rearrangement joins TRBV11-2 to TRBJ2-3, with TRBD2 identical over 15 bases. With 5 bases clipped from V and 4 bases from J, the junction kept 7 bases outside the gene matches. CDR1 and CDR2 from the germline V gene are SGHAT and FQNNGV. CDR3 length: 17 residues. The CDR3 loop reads CASSPWTSGGGPDTQYF. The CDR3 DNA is TGTGCCAGCAGCCCCTGGACTAGCGGGGGGGGCCCAGATACGCAGTATTTT.

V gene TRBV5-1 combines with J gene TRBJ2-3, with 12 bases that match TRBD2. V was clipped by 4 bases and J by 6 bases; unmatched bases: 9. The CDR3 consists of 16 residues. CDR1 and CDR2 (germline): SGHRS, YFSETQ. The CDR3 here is CASSKTTSGGLDTQYF. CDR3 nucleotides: TGCGCCAGCAGCAAAACGACTAGCGGGGGTCTGGATACGCAGTATTTT.

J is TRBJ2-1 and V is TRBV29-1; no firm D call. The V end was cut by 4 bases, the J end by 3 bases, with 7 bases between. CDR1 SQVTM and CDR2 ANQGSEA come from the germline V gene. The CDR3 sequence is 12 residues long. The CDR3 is CSVGDYYNEQFF. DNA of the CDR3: TGCAGCGTTGGGGATTACTACAATGAGCAGTTCTTC.

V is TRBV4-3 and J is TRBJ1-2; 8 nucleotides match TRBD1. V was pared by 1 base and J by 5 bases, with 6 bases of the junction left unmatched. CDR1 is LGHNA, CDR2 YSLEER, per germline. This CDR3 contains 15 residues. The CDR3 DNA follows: TGCGCCAGCAGCCAAGCTCATCAGGGGGCTTATGGCTACACCTTC. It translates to CASSQAHQGAYGYTF.